This entry concerns a single TCR beta chain. This clone has only one observation. It lacks a known antigen. The record has no base qualities; no much larger clone is one base away. This record belongs to a study of T cell responses to AZD1222 COVID-19 vaccine (dated by TCRdb to the early 2020s). Background on the whole study: AZD1222 recipients given second doses at about 4 weeks or at about 12 weeks were pooled, since spike-specific TCR depth and breadth were not found to differ between the two schedules. TCR sequencing was performed for roughly 250 trial participants, of whom roughly 200 were given two doses of AZD1222 and approximately 25 were given two doses of MenACWY control vaccine. Trial participants were enrolled by age into 18-55, 56-69 and 70-plus year subgroups, with roughly 150, 30 and 60 TCR-sequenced participants respectively.

The sample's time point, from its label and the paper: baseline before first vaccination. Samples from vaccinated people were obtained from the UK trials COV001 and COV002, which included a single-blind randomized controlled phase 2/3 trial of AZD1222 (ChAdOx1 nCoV-19) in healthy adults. For TCRbeta chain sequencing, PBMC samples were collected from trial participants at day 0 and at day 28 after the second dose. Reading from cysteine to phenylalanine, the CDR3 counts 14 amino acids. The read is trimmed to its CDR3 DNA, 42 bases read in frame from base 1. V has 5 bases trimmed and J has 5 bases trimmed; junction bases matching no gene number 6. CDR1 and CDR2, looked up from the germline V gene, are SGHTA and FQGNSA. Study-level results and caveats: The 56-69-year group was small, and its depth increase did not reach significance, likely because of low power. Conclusions about previously exposed vaccinees are limited, since just five or six AZD1222 recipients were seropositive for SARS-CoV-2 at baseline. After two AZD1222 doses, both the breadth and the depth of spike-specific TCRs were significantly higher than at day 0 and than in MenACWY recipients. No day 14 peak-response samples were available, so repertoires were characterized only after the peak T cell response. The whole spike protein was spanned by vaccine-associated CD4 TCRs, and dominant responses were seen in regions 160-218 and 743-854. Most participants were white British and females outnumbered males, and the authors suggested that clonal diversity may have been underestimated. Reportedly, almost half of the unique spike-specific TCRs recognized epitopes lying outside the regions that are mutated in the B.1.351 and B.1.1.7 variants.

The CDR3 regions of human TCRbeta chains were subjected to immunosequencing. On the study's bioinformatics: Repertoire TCRs were matched against a reference library of SARS-CoV-2-specific TCRs generated with the MIRA antigen-specificity platform. Breadth meant the fraction of unique TCRs that were SARS-CoV-2-associated, whereas depth meant the fraction of total T cells that were SARS-CoV-2-associated. Using the MIRA data, each spike-specific TCR was mapped to the spike region that the TCR reacts to and placed in a CD4 or CD8 class. Log10-transformed breadth and depth values were compared by one-way ANOVA with Sidak's multiple comparisons tests. This is the immuneACCESS table as TCRdb keeps it, with only in-frame sequences that have V and J called. A part of the clones is gone; compared with another copy, unresolved V genes explain less than half, and the rest is unexplained. The V and J calls and the clone size are those of that table, but D and trimming were determined from the DNA. The sample includes 120,000 or so clones, with about nine tenths observed a single time. Approximately 1.5% of the sample rests with the top ten.

This chain is built from TRBV7-2 and TRBJ1-1; 9 central bases correspond to TRBD1. The sample in question was peripheral blood, obtained on day 0 of AZD1222 vaccination. This sequence originates from an adult in good health. Here is the DNA: TGTGCCAGCAGCGTGGCCGGGACAGGGACTGAAGCTTTCTTT. It codes for CASSVAGTGTEAFF.